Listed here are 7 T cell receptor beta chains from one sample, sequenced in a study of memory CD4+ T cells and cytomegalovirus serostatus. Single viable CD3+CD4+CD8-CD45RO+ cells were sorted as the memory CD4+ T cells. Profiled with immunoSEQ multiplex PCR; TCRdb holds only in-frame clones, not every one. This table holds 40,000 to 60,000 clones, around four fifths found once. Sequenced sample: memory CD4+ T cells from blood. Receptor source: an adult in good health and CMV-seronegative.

Here the CDR3 DNA reads TGTGCCAGCTCAAAAACGGGAGGGTCCTCCTACAATGAGCAGTTCTTC. Protein: CASSKTGGSSYNEQFF. This chain connects TRBV18 to TRBJ2-1; TRBD2 agrees at 8 bases. The CDR3 spans 16 residues. V gave up 5 bases and J gave up 0 bases; unmatched junction bases: 6. Germline V gene lookup returns CDR1 KGHSH and CDR2 LQKENI.

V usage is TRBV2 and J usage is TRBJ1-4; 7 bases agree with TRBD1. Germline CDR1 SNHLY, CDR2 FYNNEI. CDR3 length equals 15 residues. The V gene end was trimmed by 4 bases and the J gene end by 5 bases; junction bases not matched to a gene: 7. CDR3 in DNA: TGTGCCAGCAGTGGCTCCGGGACAGAGAATGAAAAACTGTTTTTT. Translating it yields CASSGSGTENEKLFF.

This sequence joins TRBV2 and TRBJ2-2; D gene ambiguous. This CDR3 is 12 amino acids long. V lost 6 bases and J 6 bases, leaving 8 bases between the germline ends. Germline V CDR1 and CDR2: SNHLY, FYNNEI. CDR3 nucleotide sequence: TGTGCCAGCAGCTCCCCCCCCGGGGAGCTGTTTTTT. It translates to CASSSPPGELFF. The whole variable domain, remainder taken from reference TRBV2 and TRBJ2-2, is EPEVTQTPSHQVTQMGQEVILRCVPISNHLYFYWYRQILGQKVEFLVSFYNNEISEKSEIFDDQFSVERPDGSNFTLKIRSTKLEDSAMYFCASSSPPGELFFGEGSRLTVL.

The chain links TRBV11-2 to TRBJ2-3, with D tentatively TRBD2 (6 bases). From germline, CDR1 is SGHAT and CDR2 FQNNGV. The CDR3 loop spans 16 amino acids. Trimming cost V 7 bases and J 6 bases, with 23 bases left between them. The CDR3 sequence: CASNVLARGEGDTQYF. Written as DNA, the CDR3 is TGTGCCAGCAACGTCCTAGCGCGTGGCGAAGGGGATACGCAGTATTTT.

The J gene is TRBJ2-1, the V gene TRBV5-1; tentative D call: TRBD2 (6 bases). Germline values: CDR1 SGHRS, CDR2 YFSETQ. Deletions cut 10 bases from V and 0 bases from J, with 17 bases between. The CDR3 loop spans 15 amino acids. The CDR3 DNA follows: TGCGCCTCCAACCGGGACTCAAGCTCCTACAATGAGCAGTTCTTC. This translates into CASNRDSSSYNEQFF.

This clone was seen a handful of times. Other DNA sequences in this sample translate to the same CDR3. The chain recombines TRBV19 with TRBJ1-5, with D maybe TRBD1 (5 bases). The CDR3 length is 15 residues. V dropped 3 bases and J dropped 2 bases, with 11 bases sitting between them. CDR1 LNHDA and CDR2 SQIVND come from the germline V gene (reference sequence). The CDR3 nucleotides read TGTGCCAGTAGTATGGGCGGGGGGGGCAATCAGCCCCAGCATTTT. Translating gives CASSMGGGGNQPQHF.

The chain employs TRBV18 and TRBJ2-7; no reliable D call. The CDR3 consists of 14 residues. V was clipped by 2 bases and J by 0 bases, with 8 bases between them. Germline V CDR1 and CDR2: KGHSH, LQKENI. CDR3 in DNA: TGTGCCAGCTCACCAAGTAAAAGCTCCTACGAGCAGTACTTC. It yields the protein CASSPSKSSYEQYF.